This T cell receptor (beta chain) came from a study of radiotherapy plus CTLA-4 blockade in lung cancer. Study summary: Objective responses were documented in 15% to 20% of patients, with disease control in roughly 30%.

V lost 6 bases to trimming and J lost 0 bases, with 13 bases between them. Germline loops: CDR1 SGHRS, CDR2 YFSETQ. The CDR3 length is 15 residues. Treatment of patients with chemo-refractory metastatic non-small-cell lung cancer consisted of focal radiation plus CTLA-4 blockade with ipilimumab. Assay used: immunoSEQ multiplex PCR; TCRdb lists only in-frame clones, some missing. The table records 95,000 to 150,000 clones, 85% to 90% of them present only once. The rearrangement uses TRBV5-1 and TRBJ2-1; D might be TRBD1 or TRBD2, each matching 5 bases. The specimen comprised peripheral blood, sampled from a patient treated with radiotherapy plus ipilimumab. The receptor was isolated from a human donor with non-small cell lung cancer that progressed on radiotherapy plus ipilimumab. This chain's CDR3 is CASNPLGTSYNEQFF. The CDR3 DNA sequence: TGCGCCAGCAACCCCTTGGGGACCTCCTACAATGAGCAGTTCTTC.